This TCR beta chain was captured by sequencing in a study of a mutant IDH1 vaccine in newly diagnosed glioma. CDR3 length: 12 amino acids. Per germline, CDR1 MGHRA and CDR2 YSYEKL. The V and J ends lost 7 bases and 6 bases respectively, with 10 bases between them. Using immunoSEQ multiplex PCR, the repertoire was profiled, and TCRdb retains in-frame clones only, with some absent. The sample shows around 33,000 clones, over 60% of them seen only once. Stated time point: baseline, week 1 (first vaccination visit). Treatment denoted: pre-vaccination baseline after standard-of-care therapy. This material consisted of peripheral blood mononuclear cells (PBMCs), taken from a glioma patient treated with radiotherapy, temozolomide or both. The receptor was isolated from a man aged 50 or older with glioma. Some clones in this sample may be carry-over from other donors' samples. This chain uses TRBV4-1 with TRBJ2-1; the D gene is possibly TRBD2 (5 bases). The CDR3 protein is CASTTGSNEQFF. The CDR3 DNA is TGCGCCAGCACAACGGGAAGCAATGAGCAGTTCTTC.